The source of this T cell receptor beta chain is a study of glioma-infiltrating T cells. The iRepertoire nested amplicon-rescue multiplex PCR amplified TCR alpha and beta CDR3s from RNA. TCRdb called the multiplex PCR reads again in MiXCR, with one record for every CDR3 protein. The data contain some 93,000 distinct CDR3 sequences, around 37% of them seen just once; the ten biggest clones take up 30% to 40%. The CDR3 loop spans 13 amino acids. V was pared by 4 bases and J by 4 bases, with 10 bases between. Germline lookup yields CDR1 SNHLY and CDR2 FYNNEI. This clonotype has at least ten counts. Sequencing was done on a sample of glioma tissue, nonneoplastic brain tissue, or PBMCs (not recorded which). V is TRBV2 and J is TRBJ2-5; tentatively, D is TRBD1 or TRBD2 (5 bases each). This receptor was taken from a human donor with low-grade glioma or glioblastoma, undergoing nonglioma brain surgery, or in good health (not recorded which). CDR3 in DNA: TGTGCCAGCAGTGGAGGGACCGGAGAGACCCAGTACTTC. Residues: CASSGGTGETQYF.